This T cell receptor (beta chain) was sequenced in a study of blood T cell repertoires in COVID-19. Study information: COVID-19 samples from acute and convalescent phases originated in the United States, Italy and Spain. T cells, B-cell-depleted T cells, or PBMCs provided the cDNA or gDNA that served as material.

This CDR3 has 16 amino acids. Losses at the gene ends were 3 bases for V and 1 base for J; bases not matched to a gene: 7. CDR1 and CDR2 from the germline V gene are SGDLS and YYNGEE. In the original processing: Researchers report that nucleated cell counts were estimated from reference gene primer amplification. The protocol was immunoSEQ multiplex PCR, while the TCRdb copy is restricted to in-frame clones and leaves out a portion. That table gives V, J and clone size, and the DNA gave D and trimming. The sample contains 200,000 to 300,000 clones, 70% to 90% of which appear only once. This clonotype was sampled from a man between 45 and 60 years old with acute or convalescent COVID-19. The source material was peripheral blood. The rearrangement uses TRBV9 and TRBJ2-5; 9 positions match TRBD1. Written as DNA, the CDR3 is TGTGCCAGCAGCGAGTTGGGGACAGGGATCCAAGAGACCCAGTACTTC. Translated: CASSELGTGIQETQYF.